What follows are 31 T cell receptor beta chains derived from one specimen sequenced in a study of blood T cell repertoires in COVID-19. The data were produced by immunoSEQ multiplex PCR, yet TCRdb's version contains in-frame clones alone and is incomplete. The sample comprises 250,000 to 350,000 clones, around nine tenths of which are singletons, and about 12% rests with the top ten. Sequenced sample: peripheral blood. These receptors originate from a woman in her 70s with COVID-19, enrolled during active disease.

The table lists this clone with a count of one. This chain joins TRBV24-1 and TRBJ2-3; D perhaps matches TRBD2 (5 bases). The CDR3 runs to 14 residues. V gave up 5 bases and J gave up 6 bases, with 14 bases separating them. Germline lookup yields CDR1 KGHDR and CDR2 SFDVKD. Written as DNA, the CDR3 is TGTGCCACCAGTGGCTCCAGGCCGGGGGATACGCAGTATTTT. It specifies CATSGSRPGDTQYF.

The rearrangement links TRBV19 to TRBJ1-1; D unclear. The V end was cut by 0 bases, the J end by 6 bases, with 11 bases between. The CDR3 runs to 14 residues. Germline V CDR1 and CDR2: LNHDA, SQIVND (reference sequence). CDR3 amino acids: CASSIDRGPAEAFF. The CDR3 DNA follows: TGTGCCAGTAGTATAGATCGCGGGCCAGCTGAAGCTTTCTTT.

This clone occurred once. The genes are TRBV10-1 and TRBJ2-3; 7 bases map to TRBD1. The CDR3 has 14 residues. The germline CDR1 and CDR2 sequences are WNHNN and SYGVQD (reference sequence). V shed 2 bases, J shed 9 bases, and the junction held 8 bases outside the gene matches. The CDR3 coding sequence is TGCGCCAGCAGTGAGAGGGCAGCGACAGGGACGCAGTATTTT. Translated, it gives CASSERAATGTQYF.

This chain joins TRBV18 and TRBJ2-3, with D possibly being TRBD2 (6 bases). This CDR3 has 15 amino acids. Trimming left V 3 bases short and J 3 bases short, with 13 bases between. Germline V lookup: CDR1 KGHSH, CDR2 LQKENI. This CDR3 is CASSPLGSGTDTQYF. The DNA for the CDR3 is TGTGCCAGCTCACCCCTAGGGAGCGGGACAGATACGCAGTATTTT.

This clone has more than one count but fewer than ten. The rearrangement joins TRBV19 to TRBJ2-1; D is perhaps TRBD2 (6 bases). Trimming stripped 2 bases from V and 4 bases from J, with 9 bases between. CDR1 is LNHDA, CDR2 SQIVND, per germline (reference sequence). CDR3 length: 14 residues. DNA for the CDR3: TGTGCCAGTAGTATAAGACTAGATTACAATGAGCAGTTCTTC. Its protein is CASSIRLDYNEQFF.

The rearrangement links TRBV10-2 to TRBJ2-5, with 12 positions matching TRBD2. CDR1 and CDR2 (germline): WSHSY, SAAADI. V was pared by 7 bases and J by 3 bases, with 3 bases of the junction left unmatched. The CDR3 contains 14 residues. In nucleotides, the CDR3 is TGCGCCAGCACTTGGACTAGCGGGGAAGAGACCCAGTACTTC. Translating it yields CASTWTSGEETQYF.

The chain uses TRBV6-1 and TRBJ1-2, with 7 bases lining up with TRBD1. CDR3 length: 15 residues. The germline CDR1 and CDR2 sequences are MNHNS and SASEGT. V trimming: 1 base; J trimming: 5 bases; junction bases outside the gene matches: 7. CDR3 sequence (DNA): TGTGCCAGCAGTGAAGGACAGGGCAGTGGGTATGGCTACACCTTC. Its translation is CASSEGQGSGYGYTF.

This clone was found once. This chain joins TRBV6-5 and TRBJ2-5, with 10 bases matching TRBD2. CDR1 is MNHEY and CDR2 is SVGAGI in the germline V gene. The V segment lost 7 bases and the J segment 1 base; nucleotides outside the gene matches: 6. The CDR3 has 15 amino acids. The CDR3 DNA is TGTGCCAGCACCCTAAGCGGGGGGGTCCAAGAGACCCAGTACTTC. It translates to CASTLSGGVQETQYF.

This chain connects TRBV10-3 to TRBJ2-7; no clear D. CDR1 is ENHRY and CDR2 is SYGVKD in the germline V gene. The ends were cut back, 3 bases at V and 3 bases at J, with 6 bases in the middle. This CDR3 spans 12 amino acids. The CDR3 loop is CAISDSFYEQYF. CDR3 bases: TGTGCCATCAGTGATAGTTTCTACGAGCAGTACTTC.

The CDR3 loop is CAWSGQTGRGTQYF. The CDR3 coding sequence is TGTGCCTGGAGTGGGCAAACAGGGAGGGGGACCCAGTACTTC. The genes are TRBV30 and TRBJ2-5; possible D gene TRBD2, 7 bases. Germline CDR1 reads GTSNPN; CDR2 reads SVGIG (reference sequence). The CDR3 extends over 14 amino acids. Between the trimmed V and J ends, which lost 1 base and 7 bases, there was a span of 16 bases. Combining the CDR3 with reference TRBV30 and TRBJ2-5 gives the whole variable domain SQTIHQWPATLVQPVGSPLSLECTVEGTSNPNLYWYRQAAGRGLQLLFYSVGIGQISSEVPQNLSASRPQDRQFILSSKKLLLSDSGFYLCAWSGQTGRGTQYFGPGTRLLVL.

The chain is built from TRBV19 and TRBJ2-3; TRBD2 aligns across 11 bases. V shed 1 base and J 0 bases; nucleotides not matched to a gene: 15. CDR1 and CDR2 (germline): LNHDA, SQIVND (reference sequence). This CDR3 spans 21 amino acids. The CDR3 reads CASSIGSASGGLHPSTDTQYF. As DNA, the CDR3 is TGTGCCAGTAGTATAGGGTCGGCTAGCGGGGGGCTTCATCCTAGCACAGATACGCAGTATTTT.

CDR3 in DNA: TGCAGCGCCCCGAATCAGGGGAACACTGAAGCTTTCTTT. It yields the protein CSAPNQGNTEAFF. V is TRBV29-1 and J is TRBJ1-1; tentative D call: TRBD1 (5 bases). This CDR3 spans 13 amino acids. Trimming removed 7 bases at V and 1 base at J, with 13 bases between. From germline, CDR1 is SQVTM and CDR2 ANQGSEA.

The chain has TRBV2 and TRBJ1-5, with TRBD1 as a possible D gene (6 bases). The CDR3 spans 14 residues. V was cut by 6 bases and J by 3 bases, with 12 bases left in between. Germline CDR1 reads SNHLY; CDR2 reads FYNNEI. The CDR3 region has the DNA TGTGCCAGCAGCCGGGACATCTACAATCAGCCCCAGCATTTT. The encoded protein is CASSRDIYNQPQHF.

J is TRBJ2-7 and V is TRBV27; 7 nucleotides line up with TRBD1. V gave up 3 bases and J gave up 3 bases; unmatched junction bases: 5. The CDR3 contains 14 residues. The germline CDR1 and CDR2 sequences are MNHEY and SMNVEV (reference sequence). Written as DNA, the CDR3 is TGTGCCAGCAGTTTTAACCGGGACAGCTACGAGCAGTACTTC. Its protein is CASSFNRDSYEQYF.

This clone was seen a few times. At the DNA level, this CDR3 is encoded by other sequences in the same sample as well. The V call is TRBV3-1 (or the pseudogene TRBV3-2), the J call TRBJ1-2; TRBD1 aligns across 10 bases. V lost 6 bases, J lost 4 bases, and 2 bases stayed unmatched. The germline V gene has CDR1 LGHDT and CDR2 YNNKEL (reference sequence). The CDR3 is 13 residues long. This CDR3 is CASSRTGGYGYTF. DNA of the CDR3: TGTGCCAGCAGTCGGACAGGGGGCTATGGCTACACCTTC.

In this sample, this clone turned up a few times. This chain links TRBV19 with TRBJ1-2, with TRBD1 identical over 10 bases. CDR1 is LNHDA and CDR2 is SQIVND in the germline V gene (reference sequence). The CDR3 has 16 amino acids. After removal of 4 bases from V and 3 bases from J, the junction contained 8 bases not matched to a gene. The CDR3 DNA reads as TGTGCCAGTAGTACGAGACAGGGGACAGGGGACTATGGCTACACCTTC. This codes for CASSTRQGTGDYGYTF.

The V gene is TRBV5-1, the J gene TRBJ1-1; 7 bases fit TRBD1. CDR1 is SGHRS, CDR2 YFSETQ, per germline. With V trimmed by 4 bases and J by 5 bases, 8 bases remained unmatched. The CDR3 contains 14 residues. CDR3 coding DNA: TGCGCCAGCAGCGAAAGGACAGGTTCTACTGAAGCTTTCTTT. Residues: CASSERTGSTEAFF.

This chain joins TRBV10-3 and TRBJ2-1; 9 bases align to TRBD2. J gave up 15 bases and V 3 bases, and 6 bases lay outside the gene matches. The CDR3 totals 12 residues. Germline V CDR1 and CDR2: ENHRY, SYGVKD. The CDR3 bases are TGTGCCATCAGTGATGAGCGGGGGGCCCTGTTCTTC. Encoded protein: CAISDERGALFF.

The chain combines TRBV4-1 with TRBJ2-5; 11 bases agree with TRBD2. The CDR3 totals 14 residues. V dropped 4 bases and J dropped 3; count of bases not matched to a gene: 1. Germline V gene sequence: CDR1 MGHRA, CDR2 YSYEKL. This CDR3 is CASSLLAGEETQYF. As DNA, the CDR3 is TGCGCCAGCAGCCTACTAGCGGGAGAAGAGACCCAGTACTTC.

V usage is TRBV19 and J usage is TRBJ2-7, with a possible D match to TRBD1 (6 bases). The CDR3 has 15 residues. The V gene lost 5 bases and the J gene lost 0 bases, with 14 bases spanning the gap. Per the germline V gene, CDR1 is LNHDA and CDR2 is SQIVND (reference sequence). CDR3 amino acids: CASSSPDRFSYEQYF. In nucleotides, the CDR3 is TGTGCCAGTAGTTCCCCCGACAGGTTCTCCTACGAGCAGTACTTC.

The V gene is TRBV9, the J gene TRBJ2-1; 13 bases are shared with TRBD2. The CDR3 sequence is 17 residues long. Germline V gene data show CDR1 as SGDLS and CDR2 as YYNGEE. With 0 bases clipped from V and 2 bases from J, the junction kept 2 bases outside the gene matches. CDR3 DNA: TGTGCCAGCAGCGTAGGAACTAGCGGGGGGGCCTACAATGAGCAGTTCTTC. Translating it yields CASSVGTSGGAYNEQFF. The full variable domain, completed using reference TRBV9 and TRBJ2-1, is DSGVTQTPKHLITATGQRVTLRCSPRSGDLSVYWYQQSLDQGLQFLIQYYNGEERAKGNILERFSAQQFPDLHSELNLSSLELGDSALYFCASSVGTSGGAYNEQFFGPGTRLTVL.

The rearrangement joins TRBV4-3 to TRBJ1-6; D uncertain. The V end lost 0 bases, the J end lost 10 bases, and 10 bases lay between the germline ends. Germline V CDR1 and CDR2: LGHNA, YSLEER. This CDR3 contains 14 residues. This CDR3 is CASSQDPSGSPLHF. The CDR3 DNA reads TGCGCCAGCAGCCAAGATCCCAGCGGCTCACCCCTCCACTTT.

As DNA, the CDR3 is TGTGCCAGCATCCTCCAGGGCCTGAACACTGAAGCTTTCTTT. Protein sequence: CASILQGLNTEAFF. The V gene is TRBV6-5, the J gene TRBJ1-1; D perhaps matches TRBD1 (5 bases). CDR3 length: 14 amino acids. Germline values: CDR1 MNHEY, CDR2 SVGAGI. The V end was cut by 7 bases, the J end by 0 bases, with 12 bases between.

The V and J genes are TRBV7-9 and TRBJ2-7, with 10 positions matching TRBD1. In germline, CDR1 is SEHNR, CDR2 FQNEAQ (reference sequence). The CDR3 runs 16 residues. Trimming cost V 4 bases and J 4 bases; bases outside gene matches: 10. The CDR3 loop reads CASSSPPTGGGYEQYF. The CDR3 DNA follows: TGTGCCAGCAGCTCCCCGCCGACAGGGGGCGGTTACGAGCAGTACTTC.

The chain carries TRBV7-9 and TRBJ1-1, with 8 bases that match TRBD1. With 3 bases clipped from V and 1 base from J, the junction kept 4 bases outside the gene matches. There are 15 residues in the CDR3. Germline CDR1 SEHNR, CDR2 FQNEAQ (reference sequence). In DNA, the CDR3 is TGTGCCAGCAGCTTCGGGACAGGCAAGAACACTGAAGCTTTCTTT. It encodes CASSFGTGKNTEAFF.

In its sample, this clone was seen once. In DNA, the CDR3 is TGCGCCAGCAGCTCCACTAGCGGAATCACAGATACGCAGTATTTT. It encodes CASSSTSGITDTQYF. V and J are TRBV5-1 and TRBJ2-3, with 8 bases aligning to TRBD2. Germline V lookup: CDR1 SGHRS, CDR2 YFSETQ. CDR3 length: 15 residues. V lost 3 bases to trimming and J lost 2 bases; unmatched junction nucleotides: 5.

The genes are TRBV4-3 and TRBJ2-7, with 8 bases aligning to TRBD2. The CDR3 loop spans 17 amino acids. The junction had 10 bases not matched to a gene; V was cut back by 1 base and J by 2 bases. Per the germline V gene, CDR1 is LGHNA and CDR2 is YSLEER. CDR3 residues: CASSQAGTGGRAYEQYF. The DNA for the CDR3 is TGCGCCAGCAGCCAAGCTGGAACGGGGGGGCGCGCCTACGAGCAGTACTTC.

J is TRBJ2-3 and V is TRBV29-1; 8 positions agree with TRBD2. Germline V gene lookup returns CDR1 SQVTM and CDR2 ANQGSEA. V shed 1 base and J 0 bases; nucleotides not matched to a gene: 3. The length of the CDR3 is 15 residues. DNA for the CDR3: TGCAGCGTTGAAGCTAGCGGGCGTAGCACAGATACGCAGTATTTT. Protein product: CSVEASGRSTDTQYF.

V is TRBV4-1 and J is TRBJ1-3, with TRBD1 matching 9 bases. The CDR3 covers 19 residues. V shed 3 bases, J shed 0 bases, and the junction held 12 bases outside the gene matches. CDR1 is MGHRA and CDR2 is YSYEKL in the germline V gene. The CDR3 nucleotides are TGCGCCAGCAGCCACCGGGACAGGGCGGTTCTGAGCTCTGGAAACACCATATATTTT. Its protein product is CASSHRDRAVLSSGNTIYF.

The chain recombines TRBV4-2 with TRBJ1-6; the match to TRBD1 covers 9 bases. The V and J ends lost 0 bases and 6 bases, in that order; junction bases with no gene match: 3. From germline, CDR1 is LGHNA and CDR2 YNFKEQ. The CDR3 is 16 amino acids. The CDR3, as DNA: TGTGCCAGCAGCCAAGAATCGACAGGGGGTAATTCACCCCTCCACTTT. It codes for CASSQESTGGNSPLHF.

The V call is TRBV5-4, the J call TRBJ1-1, with 8 positions matching TRBD1. CDR3 size: 14 residues. V lost 6 bases to trimming and J lost 1 base; unmatched junction nucleotides: 5. Germline V lookup: CDR1 SGHNT, CDR2 YYREEE (reference sequence). The CDR3 spells CASTLQGGNTEAFF. For the CDR3, the DNA is TGTGCCAGCACCCTACAGGGGGGGAACACTGAAGCTTTCTTT.